The clone carrying this TCR beta chain was counted many times. Antigen specificity is unknown. The data stem from a study of T-cell reconstitution after alpha-beta-depleted transplantation in children. Study outcomes and limitations: At one year after transplant, newly produced T cells mostly accounted for T-cell counts and diversity. Diversity of TCRbeta at day 60 was high in some patients, arising from surviving recipient T cells and thymic progenitors. Reportedly, only several hundred clones from non-depleted graft cells drove alpha-beta T-cell counts at about two months.

TCRbeta library preparation incorporated unique molecular identifiers. TCRdb re-analysed the PCR reads in MiXCR, keeping a single row per CDR3 protein. The sample has about 180,000 distinct CDR3 sequences, roughly 11% seen once. Trimming took 0 bases from V and 0 from J; bases not matched to a gene: 3. The CDR3 extends over 16 amino acids. Germline V gene sequence: CDR1 DFQATT, CDR2 SNEGSKA (reference sequence). The receptor comes from a boy younger than 10 with acute myeloid leukemia, due to receive a stem cell transplant. The chain is built from TRBV20-1 and TRBJ2-7; 12 bases align to TRBD2. Here the sequenced sample was PBMCs, taken before TCRalphabeta/CD19-depleted stem cell transplant. The CDR3 region is CSAREGTSGPSYEQYF. CDR3 bases: TGCAGTGCTAGAGAAGGGACTAGCGGGCCCTCCTACGAGCAGTACTTC.